This T cell receptor (beta chain) was captured by sequencing in a study of pediatric ulcerative colitis. In the case of this clone: The antigen is not known.

The germline V gene has CDR1 SGHKS and CDR2 YYEKEE (reference sequence). J lost 2 bases, V lost 2 bases, and 1 base had no gene match. This CDR3 contains 14 residues. Samples were sequenced at Survey level, maximum 500,000 reads. TCRdb's copy holds only in-frame clones and misses some; the assay was immunoSEQ multiplex PCR. The profile shows about 35,000 clones, 80% to 85% of them singletons. The study, taken as a whole, reports: Rectal repertoires separated controls, mild-moderate and acute severe colitis. Two rectal CDR3 clonotypes occurred in all ulcerative colitis patients. Compared with controls, ulcerative colitis showed greater blood-rectum clone sharing.

One to two pinch biopsies were taken from the rectum during colonoscopy. The chain is built from TRBV5-5 and TRBJ1-3; 7 positions match TRBD1. The TCR sequence derives from a boy between 10 and 17 years old with mild ulcerative colitis. Sequenced input: gut tissue. The CDR3 spells CASSLTGAGNTIYF. CDR3 in DNA: TGTGCCAGCAGCTTAACAGGGGCTGGAAACACCATATATTTT.